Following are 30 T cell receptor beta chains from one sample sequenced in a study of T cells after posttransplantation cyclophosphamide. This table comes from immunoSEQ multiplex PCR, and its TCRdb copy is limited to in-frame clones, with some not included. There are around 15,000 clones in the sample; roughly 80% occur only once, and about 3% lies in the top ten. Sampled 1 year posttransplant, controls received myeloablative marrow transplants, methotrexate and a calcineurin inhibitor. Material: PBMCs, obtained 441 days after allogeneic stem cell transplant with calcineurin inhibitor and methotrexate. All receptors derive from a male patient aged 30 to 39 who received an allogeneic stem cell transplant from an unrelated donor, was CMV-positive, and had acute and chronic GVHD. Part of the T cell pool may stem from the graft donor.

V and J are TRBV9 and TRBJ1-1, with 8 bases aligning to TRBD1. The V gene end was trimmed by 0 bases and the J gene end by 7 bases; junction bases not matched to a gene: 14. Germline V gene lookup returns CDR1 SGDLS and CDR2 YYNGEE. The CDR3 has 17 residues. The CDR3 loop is CASSVGLPQQGGNEAFF. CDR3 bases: TGTGCCAGCAGCGTAGGACTACCTCAACAGGGGGGAAATGAAGCTTTCTTT. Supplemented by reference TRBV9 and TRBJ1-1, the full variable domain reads DSGVTQTPKHLITATGQRVTLRCSPRSGDLSVYWYQQSLDQGLQFLIQYYNGEERAKGNILERFSAQQFPDLHSELNLSSLELGDSALYFCASSVGLPQQGGNEAFFGQGTRLTVV.

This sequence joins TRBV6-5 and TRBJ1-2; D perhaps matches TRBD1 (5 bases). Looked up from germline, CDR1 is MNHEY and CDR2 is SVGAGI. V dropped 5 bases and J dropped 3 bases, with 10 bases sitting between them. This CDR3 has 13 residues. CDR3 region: CASSGSGYYGYTF. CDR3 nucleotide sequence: TGTGCCAGCAGTGGATCAGGGTACTATGGCTACACCTTC.

The CDR3 bases are TGTGCCAGCAGCTTAGGACAGACAAACACCGGGGAGCTGTTTTTT. Translation: CASSLGQTNTGELFF. This chain uses TRBV7-3 with TRBJ2-2, with D perhaps matching TRBD1 (6 bases). Looked up from germline, CDR1 is SGHTA and CDR2 is FQGTGA. This CDR3 has 15 amino acids. V gave up 2 bases and J gave up 2 bases, with 9 bases separating them.

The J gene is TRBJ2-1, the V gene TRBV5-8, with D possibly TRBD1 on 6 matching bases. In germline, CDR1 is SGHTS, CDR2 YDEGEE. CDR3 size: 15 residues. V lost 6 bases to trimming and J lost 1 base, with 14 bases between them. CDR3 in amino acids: CASTLTGNSYNEQFF. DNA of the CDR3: TGTGCCAGCACCCTTACAGGGAATTCCTACAATGAGCAGTTCTTC.

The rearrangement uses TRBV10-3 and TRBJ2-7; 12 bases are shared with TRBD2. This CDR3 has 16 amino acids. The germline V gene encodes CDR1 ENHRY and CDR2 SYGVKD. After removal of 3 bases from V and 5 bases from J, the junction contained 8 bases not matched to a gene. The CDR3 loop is CAISDPGLAGANEQYF. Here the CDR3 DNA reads TGTGCCATCAGTGACCCGGGACTAGCGGGTGCAAACGAGCAGTACTTC.

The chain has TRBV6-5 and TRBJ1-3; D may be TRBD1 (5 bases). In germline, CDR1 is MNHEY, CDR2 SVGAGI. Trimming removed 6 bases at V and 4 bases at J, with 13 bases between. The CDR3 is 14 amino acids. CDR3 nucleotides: TGTGCCAGCAGCCCCAGGGTAGCAGGAAACACCATATATTTT. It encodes CASSPRVAGNTIYF.

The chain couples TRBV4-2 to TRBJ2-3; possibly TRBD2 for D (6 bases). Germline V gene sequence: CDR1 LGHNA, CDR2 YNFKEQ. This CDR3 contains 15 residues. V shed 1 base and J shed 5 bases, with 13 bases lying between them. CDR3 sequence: CASSQGTSNIDTQYF. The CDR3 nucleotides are TGTGCCAGCAGCCAAGGAACTAGCAATATAGATACGCAGTATTTT.

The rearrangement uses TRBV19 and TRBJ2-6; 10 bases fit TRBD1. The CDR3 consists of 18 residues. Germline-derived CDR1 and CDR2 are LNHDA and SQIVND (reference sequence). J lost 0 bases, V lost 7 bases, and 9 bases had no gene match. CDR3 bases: TGTGCCAGTAACGATCCGGGACAGGGGTACTCTGGGGCCAACGTCCTGACTTTC. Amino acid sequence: CASNDPGQGYSGANVLTF.

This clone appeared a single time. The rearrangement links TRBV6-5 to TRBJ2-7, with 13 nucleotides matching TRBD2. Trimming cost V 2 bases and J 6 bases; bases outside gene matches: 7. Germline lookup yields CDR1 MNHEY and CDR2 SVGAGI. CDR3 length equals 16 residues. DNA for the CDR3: TGTGCCAGCAGTTACACCAGACTAGCGGGAGGTGCCGAGCAGTACTTC. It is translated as CASSYTRLAGGAEQYF.

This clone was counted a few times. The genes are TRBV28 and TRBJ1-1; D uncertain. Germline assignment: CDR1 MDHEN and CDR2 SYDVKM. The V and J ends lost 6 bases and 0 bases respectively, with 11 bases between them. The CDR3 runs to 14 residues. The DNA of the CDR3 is TGTGCCAGCAGCCGCGAACGCATGAACACTGAAGCTTTCTTT. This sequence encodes CASSRERMNTEAFF. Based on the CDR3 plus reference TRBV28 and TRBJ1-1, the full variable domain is DVKVTQSSRYLVKRTGEKVFLECVQDMDHENMFWYRQDPGLGLRLIYFSYDVKMKEKGDIPEGYSVSREKKERFSLILESASTNQTSMYLCASSRERMNTEAFFGQGTRLTVV.

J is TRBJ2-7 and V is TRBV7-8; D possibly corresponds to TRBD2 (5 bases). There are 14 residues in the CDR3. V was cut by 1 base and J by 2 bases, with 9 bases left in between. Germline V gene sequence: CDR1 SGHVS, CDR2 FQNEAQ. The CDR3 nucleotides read TGTGCCAGCAGCTTAGTCGCCGGGGCCTACGAGCAGTACTTC. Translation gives CASSLVAGAYEQYF.

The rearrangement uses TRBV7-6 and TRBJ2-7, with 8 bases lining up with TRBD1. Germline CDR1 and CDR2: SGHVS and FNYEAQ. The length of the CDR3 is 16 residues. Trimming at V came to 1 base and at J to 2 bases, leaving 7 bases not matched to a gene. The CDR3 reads CASSLGPPGGTYEQYF. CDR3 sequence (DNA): TGTGCCAGCAGCTTAGGTCCCCCAGGGGGCACCTACGAGCAGTACTTC.

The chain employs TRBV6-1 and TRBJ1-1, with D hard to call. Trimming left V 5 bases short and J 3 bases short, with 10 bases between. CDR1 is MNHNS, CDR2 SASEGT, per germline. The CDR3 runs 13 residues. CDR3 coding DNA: TGTGCCAGCAGTCTCTCACGGGACACTGAAGCTTTCTTT. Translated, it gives CASSLSRDTEAFF.

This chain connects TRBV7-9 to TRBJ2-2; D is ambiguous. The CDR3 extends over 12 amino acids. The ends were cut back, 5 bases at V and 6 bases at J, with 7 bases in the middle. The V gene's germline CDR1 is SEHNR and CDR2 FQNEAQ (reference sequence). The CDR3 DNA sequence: TGTGCCAGCAGCCCTCTACCCGGGGAGCTGTTTTTT. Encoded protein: CASSPLPGELFF.

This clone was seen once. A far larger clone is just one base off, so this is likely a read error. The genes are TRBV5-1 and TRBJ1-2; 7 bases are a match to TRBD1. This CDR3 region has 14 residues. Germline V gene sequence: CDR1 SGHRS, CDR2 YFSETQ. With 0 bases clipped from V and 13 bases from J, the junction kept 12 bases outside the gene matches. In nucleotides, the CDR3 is TGCGCCAGCAGCTTGGATCGACAGGGTAGCAGTTCCACCTTC. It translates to CASSLDRQGSSSTF.

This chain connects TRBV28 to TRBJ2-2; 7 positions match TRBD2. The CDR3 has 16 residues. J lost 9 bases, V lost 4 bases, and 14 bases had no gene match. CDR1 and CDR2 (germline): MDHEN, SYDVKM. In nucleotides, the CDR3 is TGTGCCAGCAGTTCCCCCTCCGGCGGGGGACTTAGGGAGCTGTTTTTT. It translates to CASSSPSGGGLRELFF.

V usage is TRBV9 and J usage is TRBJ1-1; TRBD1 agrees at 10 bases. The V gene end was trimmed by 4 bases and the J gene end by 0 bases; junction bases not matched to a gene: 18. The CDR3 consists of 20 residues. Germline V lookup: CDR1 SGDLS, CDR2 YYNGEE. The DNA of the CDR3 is TGTGCCAGCAGCCTGGGGACAGGGGCAATCCCTACTACCCTGAACACTGAAGCTTTCTTT. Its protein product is CASSLGTGAIPTTLNTEAFF.

This CDR3 reads CASSITDRPLPYEQYF. The CDR3 DNA sequence: TGTGCCAGTAGTATAACGGACAGACCGCTGCCCTACGAGCAGTACTTC. J is TRBJ2-7 and V is TRBV19; D might be TRBD1 (6 bases). The CDR3 spans 16 residues. Between the trimmed V and J ends, which lost 2 bases and 2 bases, there was a span of 16 bases. CDR1 is LNHDA, CDR2 SQIVND, per germline (reference sequence).

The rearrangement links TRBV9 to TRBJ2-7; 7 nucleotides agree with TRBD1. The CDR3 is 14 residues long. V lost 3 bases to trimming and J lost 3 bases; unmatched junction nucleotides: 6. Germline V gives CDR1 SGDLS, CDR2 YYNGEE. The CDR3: CASSAPGQRYEQYF. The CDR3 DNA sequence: TGTGCCAGCAGCGCTCCGGGACAGCGCTACGAGCAGTACTTC.

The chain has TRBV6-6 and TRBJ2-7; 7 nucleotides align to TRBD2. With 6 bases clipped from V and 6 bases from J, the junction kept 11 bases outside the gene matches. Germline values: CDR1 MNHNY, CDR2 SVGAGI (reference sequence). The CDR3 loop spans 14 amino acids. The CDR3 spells CASRPPGGMGEQYF. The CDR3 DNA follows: TGTGCCAGCAGACCCCCGGGGGGAATGGGCGAGCAGTACTTC.

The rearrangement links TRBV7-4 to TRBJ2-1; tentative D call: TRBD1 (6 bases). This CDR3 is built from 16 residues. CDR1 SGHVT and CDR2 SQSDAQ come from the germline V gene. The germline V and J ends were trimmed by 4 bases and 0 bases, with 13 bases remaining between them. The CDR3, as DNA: TGTGCCAGCAGCTCCGGACAGATCTACTCCTACAATGAGCAGTTCTTC. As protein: CASSSGQIYSYNEQFF.

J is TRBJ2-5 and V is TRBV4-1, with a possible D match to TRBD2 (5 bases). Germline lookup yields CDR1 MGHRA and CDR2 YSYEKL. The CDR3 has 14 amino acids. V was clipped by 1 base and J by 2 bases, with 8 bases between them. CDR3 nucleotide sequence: TGCGCCAGCAGCCAAGTGGAGGAACAAGAGACCCAGTACTTC. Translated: CASSQVEEQETQYF.

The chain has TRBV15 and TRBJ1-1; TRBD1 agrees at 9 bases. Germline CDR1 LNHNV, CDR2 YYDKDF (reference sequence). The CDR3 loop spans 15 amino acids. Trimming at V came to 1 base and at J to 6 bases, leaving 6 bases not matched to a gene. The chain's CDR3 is CATSRGWGQGPEAFF. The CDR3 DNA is TGTGCCACCAGCAGAGGGTGGGGACAGGGTCCTGAAGCTTTCTTT.

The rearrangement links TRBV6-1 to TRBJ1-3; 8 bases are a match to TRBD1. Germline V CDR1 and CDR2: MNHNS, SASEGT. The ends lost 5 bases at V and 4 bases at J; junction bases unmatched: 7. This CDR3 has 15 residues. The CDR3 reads CASSSAGQGGNTIYF. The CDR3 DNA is TGTGCCAGCAGTTCCGCCGGACAGGGAGGAAACACCATATATTTT.

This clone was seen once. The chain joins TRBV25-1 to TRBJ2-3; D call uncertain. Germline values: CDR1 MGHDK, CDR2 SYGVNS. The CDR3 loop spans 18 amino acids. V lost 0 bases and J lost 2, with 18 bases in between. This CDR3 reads CASSEYASSRNDTDTQYF. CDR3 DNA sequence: TGTGCCAGCAGTGAATATGCAAGCTCCCGTAATGACACAGATACGCAGTATTTT.

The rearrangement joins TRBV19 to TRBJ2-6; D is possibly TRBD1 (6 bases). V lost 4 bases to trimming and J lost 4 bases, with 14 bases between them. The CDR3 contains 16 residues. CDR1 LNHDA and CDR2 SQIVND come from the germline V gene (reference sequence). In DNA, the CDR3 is TGTGCCAGTAGTACGTACAGGGTTCTGGGGGCCAACGTCCTGACTTTC. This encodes CASSTYRVLGANVLTF.

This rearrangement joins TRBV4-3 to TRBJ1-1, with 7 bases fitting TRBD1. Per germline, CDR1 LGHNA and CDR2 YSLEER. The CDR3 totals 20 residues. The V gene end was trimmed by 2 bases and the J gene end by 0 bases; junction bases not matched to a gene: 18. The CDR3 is CASSQFLVDRASNMNTEAFF. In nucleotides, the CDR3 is TGCGCCAGCAGCCAATTTCTAGTAGACAGGGCATCCAATATGAACACTGAAGCTTTCTTT.

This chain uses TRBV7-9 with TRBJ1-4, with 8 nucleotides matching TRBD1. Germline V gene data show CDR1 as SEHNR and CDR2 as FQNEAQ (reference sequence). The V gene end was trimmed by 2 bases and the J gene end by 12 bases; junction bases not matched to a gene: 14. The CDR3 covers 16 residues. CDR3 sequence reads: CASSLKAYGQGLELFF. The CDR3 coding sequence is TGTGCCAGCAGCTTAAAGGCTTACGGACAGGGCCTTGAACTGTTTTTT.

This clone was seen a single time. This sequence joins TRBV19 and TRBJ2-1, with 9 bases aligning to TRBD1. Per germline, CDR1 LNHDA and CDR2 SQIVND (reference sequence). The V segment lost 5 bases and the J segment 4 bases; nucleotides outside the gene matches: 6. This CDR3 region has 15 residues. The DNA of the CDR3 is TGTGCCAGTAGTTCCCGGACAGGGGAGTACAATGAGCAGTTCTTC. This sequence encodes CASSSRTGEYNEQFF.

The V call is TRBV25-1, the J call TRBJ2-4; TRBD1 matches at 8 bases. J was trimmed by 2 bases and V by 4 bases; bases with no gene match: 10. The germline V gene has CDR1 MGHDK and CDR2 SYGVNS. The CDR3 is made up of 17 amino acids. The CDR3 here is CASSGGPTGGPKNIQYF. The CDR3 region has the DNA TGTGCCAGCAGTGGGGGGCCCACAGGGGGGCCCAAAAACATTCAGTACTTC.